At least ten counts were recorded for the clone carrying this T cell receptor delta chain. The antigen is not known. The TCRdb protein, from a much larger clone, departs from this DNA's translation at residue 7, likely by read error; the protein shown derives from the DNA. This record belongs to a study of γδ T cells in repeated Plasmodium falciparum infection. Background on the study: Each infection was followed by sampling at 21 days, plus baseline and some pre-infection draws.

Sequencing covered both gamma and delta TCR chains per sample. TCRdb re-called the multiplex PCR reads via CATT. The profile covers 40,000 to 55,000 delta-chain clones, with 1.9% appearing a single time and 20% to 25% taken by the ten largest. The V and J ends lost 5 bases and 0 bases, in that order; junction bases with no gene match: 29. The germline CDR1 and CDR2 sequences are TSWWSYY and QGS. CDR3 size: 24 residues. Whole-study results and caveats: Many TCRgamma sequences overlapped between individuals in stable Vgamma9/Vdelta2+ repertoires.

Gammadelta T cells were flow-sorted from PBMC into Vgamma9/Vdelta2+ and Vdelta2-negative populations for bulk analysis. This clonotype was sampled from a pool of human donors (malaria-infected and uninfected, not separated). The chain joins TRDV1 to TRDJ1; 11 bases fit TRDD3. The J gene is not listed in TCRdb, so it was assigned here from a DNA match to germline. What was sequenced was gamma-delta T cells from blood. Here the CDR3 reads CALGHYVPVFDWGIVDLYTDKLIF. CDR3 nucleotides: TGTGCTCTTGGGCACTACGTACCCGTTTTCGACTGGGGGATAGTGGACCTGTACACCGATAAACTCATCTTT.